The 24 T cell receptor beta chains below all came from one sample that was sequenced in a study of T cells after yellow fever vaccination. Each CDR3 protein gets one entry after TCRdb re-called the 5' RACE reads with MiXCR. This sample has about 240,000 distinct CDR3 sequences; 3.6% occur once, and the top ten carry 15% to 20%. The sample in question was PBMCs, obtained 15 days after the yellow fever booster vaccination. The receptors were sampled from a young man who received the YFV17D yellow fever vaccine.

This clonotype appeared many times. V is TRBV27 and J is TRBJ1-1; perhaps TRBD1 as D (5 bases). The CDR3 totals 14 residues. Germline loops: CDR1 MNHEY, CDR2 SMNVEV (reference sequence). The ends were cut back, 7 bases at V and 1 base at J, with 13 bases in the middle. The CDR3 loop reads CASNPEGRNTEAFF. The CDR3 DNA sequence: TGTGCCAGCAACCCCGAGGGGAGGAACACTGAAGCTTTCTTT.

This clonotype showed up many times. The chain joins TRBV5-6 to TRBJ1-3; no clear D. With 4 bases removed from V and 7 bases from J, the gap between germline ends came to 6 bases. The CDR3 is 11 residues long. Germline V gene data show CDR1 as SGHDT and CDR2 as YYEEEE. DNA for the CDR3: TGTGCCAGCAGCCTCTGGAACACCATATATTTT. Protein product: CASSLWNTIYF.

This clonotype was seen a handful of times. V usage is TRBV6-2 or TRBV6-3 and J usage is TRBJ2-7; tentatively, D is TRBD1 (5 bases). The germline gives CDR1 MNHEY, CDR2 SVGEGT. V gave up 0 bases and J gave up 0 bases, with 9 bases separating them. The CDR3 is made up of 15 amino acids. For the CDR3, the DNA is TGTGCCAGCAGTTACTCGAAGGACAACTCCTACGAGCAGTACTTC. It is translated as CASSYSKDNSYEQYF.

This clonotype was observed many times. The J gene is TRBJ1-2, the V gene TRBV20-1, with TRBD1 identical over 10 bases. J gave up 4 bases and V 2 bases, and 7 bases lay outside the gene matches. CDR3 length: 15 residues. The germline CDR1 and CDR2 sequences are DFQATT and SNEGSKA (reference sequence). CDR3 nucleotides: TGCAGTGCTAGATTGGACAGGGGGGCGAGCTATGGCTACACCTTC. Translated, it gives CSARLDRGASYGYTF.

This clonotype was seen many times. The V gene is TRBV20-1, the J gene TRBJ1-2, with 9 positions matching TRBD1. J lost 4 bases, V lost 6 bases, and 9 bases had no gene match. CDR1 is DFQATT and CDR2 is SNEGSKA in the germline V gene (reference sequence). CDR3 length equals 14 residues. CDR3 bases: TGCAGTGCCCCCTGGGACAGGGAGATCTATGGCTACACCTTC. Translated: CSAPWDREIYGYTF.

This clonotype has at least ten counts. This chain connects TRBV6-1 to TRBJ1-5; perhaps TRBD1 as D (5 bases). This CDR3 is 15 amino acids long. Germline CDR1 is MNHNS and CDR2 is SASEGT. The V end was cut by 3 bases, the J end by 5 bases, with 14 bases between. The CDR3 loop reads CASSESAGFDQPQHF. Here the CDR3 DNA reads TGTGCCAGCAGTGAGAGCGCAGGGTTCGATCAGCCCCAGCATTTT.

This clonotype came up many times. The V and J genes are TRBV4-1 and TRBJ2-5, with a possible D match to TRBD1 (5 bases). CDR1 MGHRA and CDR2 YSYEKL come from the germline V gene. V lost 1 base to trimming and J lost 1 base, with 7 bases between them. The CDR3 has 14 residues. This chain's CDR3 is CASSQVQVQETQYF. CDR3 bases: TGCGCCAGCAGCCAAGTACAGGTCCAAGAGACCCAGTACTTC.

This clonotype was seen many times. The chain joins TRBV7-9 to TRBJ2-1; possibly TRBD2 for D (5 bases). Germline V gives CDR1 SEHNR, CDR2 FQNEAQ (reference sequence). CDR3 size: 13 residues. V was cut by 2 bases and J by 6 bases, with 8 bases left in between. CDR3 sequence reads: CASSLPGLNEQFF. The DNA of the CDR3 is TGTGCCAGCAGCTTACCCGGACTCAATGAGCAGTTCTTC.

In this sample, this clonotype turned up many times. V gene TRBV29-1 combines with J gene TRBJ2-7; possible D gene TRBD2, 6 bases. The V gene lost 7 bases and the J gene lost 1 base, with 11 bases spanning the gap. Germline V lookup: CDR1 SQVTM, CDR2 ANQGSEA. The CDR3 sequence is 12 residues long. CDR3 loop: CSGRGPSYEQYF. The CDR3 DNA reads TGCAGCGGGCGGGGACCGTCCTACGAGCAGTACTTC.

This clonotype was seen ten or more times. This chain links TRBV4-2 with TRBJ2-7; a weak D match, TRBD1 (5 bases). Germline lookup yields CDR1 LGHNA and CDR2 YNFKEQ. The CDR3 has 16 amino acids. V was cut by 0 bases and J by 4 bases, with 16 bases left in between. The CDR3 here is CASSQDGERGRYEQYF. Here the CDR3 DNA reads TGTGCCAGCAGCCAAGATGGGGAAAGGGGAAGGTACGAGCAGTACTTC.

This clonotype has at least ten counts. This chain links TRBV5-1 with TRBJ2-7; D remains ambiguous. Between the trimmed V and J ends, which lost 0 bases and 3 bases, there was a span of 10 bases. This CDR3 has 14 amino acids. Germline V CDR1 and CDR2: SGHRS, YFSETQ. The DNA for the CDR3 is TGCGCCAGCAGCTTGGGTTCCAGCAACTACGAGCAGTACTTC. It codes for CASSLGSSNYEQYF.

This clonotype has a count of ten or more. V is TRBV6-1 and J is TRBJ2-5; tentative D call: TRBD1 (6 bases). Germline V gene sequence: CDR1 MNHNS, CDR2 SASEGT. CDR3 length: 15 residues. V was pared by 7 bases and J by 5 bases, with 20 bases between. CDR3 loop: CASKIGQGDIETQYF. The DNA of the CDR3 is TGTGCCAGCAAAATAGGGCAAGGGGACATCGAGACCCAGTACTTC.

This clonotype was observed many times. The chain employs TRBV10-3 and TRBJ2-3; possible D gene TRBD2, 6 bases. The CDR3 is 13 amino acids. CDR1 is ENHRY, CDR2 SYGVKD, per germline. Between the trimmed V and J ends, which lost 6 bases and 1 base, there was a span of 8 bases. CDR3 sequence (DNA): TGTGCCATCAGGGCTAGCGGCACAGATACGCAGTATTTT. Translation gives CAIRASGTDTQYF.

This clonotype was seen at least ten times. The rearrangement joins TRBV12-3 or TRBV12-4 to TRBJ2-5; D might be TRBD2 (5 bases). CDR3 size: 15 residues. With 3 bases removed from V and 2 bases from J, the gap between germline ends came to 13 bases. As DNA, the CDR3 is TGTGCCAGCAGTTTTCGGTTGGGAGAGCAAGAGACCCAGTACTTC. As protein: CASSFRLGEQETQYF.

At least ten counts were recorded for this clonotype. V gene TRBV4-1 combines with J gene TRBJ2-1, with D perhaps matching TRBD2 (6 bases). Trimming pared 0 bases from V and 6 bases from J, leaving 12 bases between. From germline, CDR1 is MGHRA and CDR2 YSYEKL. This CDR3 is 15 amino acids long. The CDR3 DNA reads TGCGCCAGCAGCCAAGATCCCTCACTAGCCAATGAGCAGTTCTTC. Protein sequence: CASSQDPSLANEQFF.

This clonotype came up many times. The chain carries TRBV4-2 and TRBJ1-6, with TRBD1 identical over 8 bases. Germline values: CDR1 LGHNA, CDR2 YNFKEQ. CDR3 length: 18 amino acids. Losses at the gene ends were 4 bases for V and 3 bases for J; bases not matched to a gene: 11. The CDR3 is CASSLRPDRAFYNSPLHF. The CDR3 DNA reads TGTGCCAGCAGCCTCCGACCGGACAGGGCGTTCTATAATTCACCCCTCCACTTT.

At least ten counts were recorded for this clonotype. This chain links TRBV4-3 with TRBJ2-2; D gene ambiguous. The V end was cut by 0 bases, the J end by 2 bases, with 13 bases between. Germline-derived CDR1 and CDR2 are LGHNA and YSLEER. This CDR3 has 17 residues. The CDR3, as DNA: TGCGCCAGCAGCCAAGAATCTAGGTGGAAAAACACCGGGGAGCTGTTTTTT. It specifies CASSQESRWKNTGELFF.

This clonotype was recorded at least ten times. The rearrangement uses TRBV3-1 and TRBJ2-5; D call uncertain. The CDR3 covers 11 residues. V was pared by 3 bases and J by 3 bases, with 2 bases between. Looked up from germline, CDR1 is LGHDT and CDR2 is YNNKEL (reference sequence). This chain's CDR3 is CASSHEETQYF. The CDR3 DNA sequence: TGTGCCAGCAGCCACGAAGAGACCCAGTACTTC.

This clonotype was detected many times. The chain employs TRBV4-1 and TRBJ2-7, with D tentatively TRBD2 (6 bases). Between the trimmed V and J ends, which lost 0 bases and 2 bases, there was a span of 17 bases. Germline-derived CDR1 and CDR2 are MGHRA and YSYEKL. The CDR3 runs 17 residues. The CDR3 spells CASSQEVVFGGTYEQYV. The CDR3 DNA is TGCGCCAGCAGCCAAGAAGTTGTGTTCGGGGGAACCTACGAGCAGTACGTC.

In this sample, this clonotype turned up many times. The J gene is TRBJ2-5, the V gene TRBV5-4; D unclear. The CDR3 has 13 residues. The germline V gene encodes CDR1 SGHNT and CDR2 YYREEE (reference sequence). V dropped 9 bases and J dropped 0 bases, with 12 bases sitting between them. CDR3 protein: CATMREYQETQYF. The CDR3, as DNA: TGTGCCACCATGAGAGAGTACCAAGAGACCCAGTACTTC.

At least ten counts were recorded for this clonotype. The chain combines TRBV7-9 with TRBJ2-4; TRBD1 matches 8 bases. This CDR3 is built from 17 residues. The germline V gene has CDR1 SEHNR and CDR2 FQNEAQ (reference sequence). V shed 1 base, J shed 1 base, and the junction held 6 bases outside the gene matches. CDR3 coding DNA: TGTGCCAGCAGCTTAGGACAGGGGTTGGCGGCCAAAAACATTCAGTACTTC. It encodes CASSLGQGLAAKNIQYF. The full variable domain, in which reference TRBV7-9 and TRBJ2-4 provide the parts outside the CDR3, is DTGVSQNPRHKITKRGQNVTFRCDPISEHNRLYWYRQTLGQGPEFLTYFQNEAQLEKSRLLSDRFSAERPKGSFSTLEIQRTEQGDSAMYLCASSLGQGLAAKNIQYFGAGTRLSVL.

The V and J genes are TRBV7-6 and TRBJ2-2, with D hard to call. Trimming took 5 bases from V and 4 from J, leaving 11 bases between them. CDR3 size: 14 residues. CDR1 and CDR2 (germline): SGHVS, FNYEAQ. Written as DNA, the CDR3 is TGTGCCAGCAGCGCCCGGTCGACCACCGGGGAGCTGTTTTTT. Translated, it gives CASSARSTTGELFF. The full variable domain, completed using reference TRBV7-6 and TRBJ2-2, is GAGVSQSPRYKVTKRGQDVALRCDPISGHVSLYWYRQALGQGPEFLTYFNYEAQQDKSGLPNDRFSAERPEGSISTLTIQRTEQRDSAMYRCASSARSTTGELFFGEGSRLTVL.

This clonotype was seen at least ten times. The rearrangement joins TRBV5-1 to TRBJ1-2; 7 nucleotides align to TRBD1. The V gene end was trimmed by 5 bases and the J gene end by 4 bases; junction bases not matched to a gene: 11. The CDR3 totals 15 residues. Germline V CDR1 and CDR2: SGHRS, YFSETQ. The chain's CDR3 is CASRRDSGGLYGYTF. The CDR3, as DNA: TGCGCCAGCAGACGGGACAGCGGGGGACTCTATGGCTACACCTTC.

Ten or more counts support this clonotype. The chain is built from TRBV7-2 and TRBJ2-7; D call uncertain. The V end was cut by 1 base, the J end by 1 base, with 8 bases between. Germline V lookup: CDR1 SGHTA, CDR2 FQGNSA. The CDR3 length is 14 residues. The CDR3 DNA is TGTGCCAGCAGCTTAGGCCCTATATCCTACGAGCAGTACTTC. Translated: CASSLGPISYEQYF.